This entry concerns a single T cell receptor beta chain. The antigen this receptor binds is unknown. No much larger clone exists at a distance of one base, and base qualities are not known. The CDR3 starts with the cysteine, ends with the phenylalanine, and has 14 residues. The read is trimmed to its CDR3 DNA, 42 bases read in frame from base 1. The germline V gene (reference sequence) provides CDR1 DFQATT and CDR2 SNEGSKA. V gives up 0 bases and J gives up 10 bases, and the segment between their germline ends measures 16 bases. This specimen belongs to a study of blood T cells in healthy people across ages (dated by TCRdb to between 2014 and 2017). Study-wide context: In model experiments, template switching captured roughly one uniquely barcoded TCR beta cDNA molecule for every two T cells. Donors of different ages were randomly distributed across sequencing lanes to avoid experimental bias. To track age-related changes in TCR beta repertoire diversity, the study relied on deep sequencing normalized with unique cDNA molecular identifiers. Two additional independent replicas of 1 million unique cDNA reads from the same blood draw were analyzed for two donors (one aged 18 to 30 and one aged 80 or older). The donors were split into four age groups: young (average around 17 years), middle-aged (39), aged (more than 60) and long-lived (over 80).

The study at large found these results: Estimates of total diversity based on one million sequenced T cells were regarded as lower bounds and as underestimates. Because profiling used bulk unsorted PBMCs, naive and antigen-experienced compartments could not be compared conclusively. Compared with the aged group, the long-lived group had more naive CD4+ T cells, fewer expanded clones and increased TCR diversity, a pattern suggesting age selection. Because the CMV infection status of the donors was unknown, age-related changes in expanded clonotypes may potentially have been confounded. There was a strong correlation between observed TCR beta diversity and the percentage of naive T cells measured by flow cytometry. As age increased, observed TCR beta diversity per million T cells dropped in a roughly linear way, and a significant reduction was already evident by age about 40.

The library was obtained by 5' RACE. The sequencing machine was an Illumina HiSeq 2500. A second PCR of roughly 7 to 11 cycles was performed with a sample-barcoded 5' primer and a J-beta primer mix. A unique molecular identifier was introduced onto each TCR beta cDNA molecule by a template-switch 5' adaptor carrying 12 random nucleotides. At least 2.5 million CDR3-containing paired-end reads were obtained from each sample. All of the RNA was converted into first-strand cDNA using the Mint cDNA synthesis kit, with a TRBC-specific oligonucleotide serving as the primer. Following uracil-DNA glycosylase treatment, all cDNA underwent a first 18-cycle PCR with the universal primers M1SS and BC2_uni_R. In the authors' own workflow: For normalization, 1 million high-quality reads were randomly selected from each sample, with every read carrying a distinct molecular identifier. Instead of being binned into consensus sequences, reads that shared molecular identifiers were thrown out. MiTCR, run with a Q25 quality threshold and the strictest error-elimination algorithm, handled CDR3 identification, clonotype clustering and error correction. A nonparametric unseen species model with Euler transformation was used to estimate lower-bound total TCR beta diversity. TCRdb passed the public sequencing reads through fastp at Q25 and MiXCR, retaining productive beta sequences. When rows share a CDR3 protein, they turn into one entry using the most common DNA and genes. TCRdb's processing, not the authors' own work, is the source of the V and J calls. For this sample the table gives roughly 2 million distinct CDR3 sequences, of which about 50% were detected only once. The ten largest clones take up less than 2.5% of the sample.

Systemically healthy Caucasian individuals from Russia, 35 to 40 in total and aged about 6 to 95 years, were included as donors. Ten milliliters of peripheral blood were collected from each donor into EDTA-treated Vacutainer tubes. PBMCs were isolated by Ficoll-Paque density-gradient centrifugation, with at least 7 million obtained per sample. Total RNA was extracted from PBMCs with Trizol reagent, with at least 5 micrograms obtained per sample. The percentages of naive CD45RAhigh/CD27high T cells were determined by flow cytometry on a PBMC aliquot from every donor. Input material: blood. The receptor was derived from a woman aged 40 to 50 in good health. Recombination connected TRBV20-1 to TRBJ2-1; the D gene is perhaps TRBD1, from 6 matching bases. The CDR3 region: CSARDQGLLGEQFF. The nucleotides read TGCAGTGCTAGAGATCAGGGGCTCCTTGGGGAGCAGTTCTTC.